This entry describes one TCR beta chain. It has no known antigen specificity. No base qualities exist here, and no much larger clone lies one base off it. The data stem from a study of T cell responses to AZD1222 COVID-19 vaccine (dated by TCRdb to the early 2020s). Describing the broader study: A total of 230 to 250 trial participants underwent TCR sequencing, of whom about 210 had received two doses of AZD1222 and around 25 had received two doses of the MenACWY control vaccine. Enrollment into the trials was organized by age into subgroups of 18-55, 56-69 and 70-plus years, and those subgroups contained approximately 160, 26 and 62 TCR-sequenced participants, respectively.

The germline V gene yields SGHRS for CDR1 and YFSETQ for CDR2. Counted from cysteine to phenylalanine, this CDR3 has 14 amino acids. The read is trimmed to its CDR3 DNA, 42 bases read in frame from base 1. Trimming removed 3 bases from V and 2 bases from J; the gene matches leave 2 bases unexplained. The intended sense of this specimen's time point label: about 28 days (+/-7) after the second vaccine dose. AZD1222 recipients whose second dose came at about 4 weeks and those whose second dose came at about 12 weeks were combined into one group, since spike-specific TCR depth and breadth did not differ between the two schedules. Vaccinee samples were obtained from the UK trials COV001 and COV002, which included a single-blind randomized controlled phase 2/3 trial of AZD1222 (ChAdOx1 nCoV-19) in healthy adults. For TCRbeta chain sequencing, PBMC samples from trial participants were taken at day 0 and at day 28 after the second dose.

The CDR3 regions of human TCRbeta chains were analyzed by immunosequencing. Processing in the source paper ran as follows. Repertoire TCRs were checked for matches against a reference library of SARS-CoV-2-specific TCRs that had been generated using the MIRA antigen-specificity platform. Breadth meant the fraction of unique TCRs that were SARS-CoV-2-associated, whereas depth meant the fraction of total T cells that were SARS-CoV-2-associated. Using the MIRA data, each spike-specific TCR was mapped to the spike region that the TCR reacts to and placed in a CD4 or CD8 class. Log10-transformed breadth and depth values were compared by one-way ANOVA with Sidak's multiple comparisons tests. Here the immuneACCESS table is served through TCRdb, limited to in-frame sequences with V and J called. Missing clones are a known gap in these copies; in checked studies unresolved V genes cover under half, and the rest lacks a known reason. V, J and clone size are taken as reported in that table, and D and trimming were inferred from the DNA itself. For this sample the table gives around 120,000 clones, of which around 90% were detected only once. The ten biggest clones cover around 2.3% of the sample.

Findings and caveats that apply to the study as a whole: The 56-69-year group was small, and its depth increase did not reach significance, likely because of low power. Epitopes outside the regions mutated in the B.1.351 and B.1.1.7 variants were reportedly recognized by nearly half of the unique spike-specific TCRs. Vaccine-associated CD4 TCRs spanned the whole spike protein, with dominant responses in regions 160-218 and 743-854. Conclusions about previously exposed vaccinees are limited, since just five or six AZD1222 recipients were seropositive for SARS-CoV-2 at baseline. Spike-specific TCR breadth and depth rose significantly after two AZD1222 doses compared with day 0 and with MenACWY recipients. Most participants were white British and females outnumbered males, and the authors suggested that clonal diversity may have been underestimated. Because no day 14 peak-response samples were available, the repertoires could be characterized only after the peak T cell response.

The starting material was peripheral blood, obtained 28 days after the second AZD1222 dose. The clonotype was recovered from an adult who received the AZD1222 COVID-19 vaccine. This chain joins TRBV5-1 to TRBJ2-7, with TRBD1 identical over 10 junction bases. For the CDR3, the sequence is CASSSGQGAYEQYF. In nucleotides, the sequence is TGCGCCAGCAGCTCTGGACAGGGGGCCTACGAGCAGTACTTC.